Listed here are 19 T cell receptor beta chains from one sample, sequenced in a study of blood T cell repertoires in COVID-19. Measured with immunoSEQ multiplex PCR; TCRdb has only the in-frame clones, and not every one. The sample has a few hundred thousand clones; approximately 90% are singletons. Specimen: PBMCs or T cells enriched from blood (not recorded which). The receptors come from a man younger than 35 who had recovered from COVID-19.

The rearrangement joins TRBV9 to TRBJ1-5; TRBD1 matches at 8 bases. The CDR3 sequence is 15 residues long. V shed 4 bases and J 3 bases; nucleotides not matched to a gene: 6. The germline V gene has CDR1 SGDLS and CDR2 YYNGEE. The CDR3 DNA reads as TGTGCCAGCAGCAGTTTGACAGGGGTCAATCAGCCCCAGCATTTT. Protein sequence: CASSSLTGVNQPQHF. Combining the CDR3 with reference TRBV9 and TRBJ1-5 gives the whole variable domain DSGVTQTPKHLITATGQRVTLRCSPRSGDLSVYWYQQSLDQGLQFLIQYYNGEERAKGNILERFSAQQFPDLHSELNLSSLELGDSALYFCASSSLTGVNQPQHFGDGTRLSIL.

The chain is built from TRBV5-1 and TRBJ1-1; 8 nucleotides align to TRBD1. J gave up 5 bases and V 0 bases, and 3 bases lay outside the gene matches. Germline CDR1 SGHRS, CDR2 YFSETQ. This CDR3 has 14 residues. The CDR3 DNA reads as TGCGCCAGCAGCTTGGCGCAGGGGGCTACTGAAGCTTTCTTT. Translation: CASSLAQGATEAFF.

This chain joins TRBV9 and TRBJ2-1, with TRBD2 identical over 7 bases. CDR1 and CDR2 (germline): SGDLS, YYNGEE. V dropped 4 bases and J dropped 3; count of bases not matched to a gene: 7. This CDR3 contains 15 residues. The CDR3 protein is CASSTGRGGYNEQFF. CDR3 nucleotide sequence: TGTGCCAGCAGCACGGGGAGGGGAGGCTACAATGAGCAGTTCTTC.

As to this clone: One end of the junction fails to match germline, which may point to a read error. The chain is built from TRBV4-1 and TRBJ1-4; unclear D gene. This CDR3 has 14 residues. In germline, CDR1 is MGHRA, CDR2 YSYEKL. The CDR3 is CASSQAATNEKLFF. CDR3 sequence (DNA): TGCGCCAGCAGTCAAGCTGCAACTAATGAAAAACTGTTTTTT.

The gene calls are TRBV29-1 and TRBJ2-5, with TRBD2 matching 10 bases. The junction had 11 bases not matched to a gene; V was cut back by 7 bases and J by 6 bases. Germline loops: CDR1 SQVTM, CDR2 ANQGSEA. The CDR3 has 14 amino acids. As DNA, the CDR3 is TGCAGCGCCCGAAGCGGGGGGGCTGGAAAGACCCAGTACTTC. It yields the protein CSARSGGAGKTQYF. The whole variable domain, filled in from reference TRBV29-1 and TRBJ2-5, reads SAVISQKPSRDICQRGTSLTIQCQVDSQVTMMFWYRQQPGQSLTLIATANQGSEATYESGFVIDKFPISRPNLTFSTLTVSNMSPEDSSIYLCSARSGGAGKTQYFGPGTRLLVL.

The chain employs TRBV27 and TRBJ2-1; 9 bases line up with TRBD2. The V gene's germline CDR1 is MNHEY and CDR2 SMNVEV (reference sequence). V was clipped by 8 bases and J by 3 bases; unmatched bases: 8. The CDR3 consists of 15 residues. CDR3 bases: TGTGCCAGCCAAATAGCGGGAGATGACTACAATGAGCAGTTCTTC. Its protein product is CASQIAGDDYNEQFF.

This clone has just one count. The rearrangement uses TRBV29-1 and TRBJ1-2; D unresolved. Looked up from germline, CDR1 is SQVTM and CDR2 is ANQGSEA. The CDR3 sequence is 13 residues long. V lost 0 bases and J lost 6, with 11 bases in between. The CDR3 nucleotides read TGCAGCGTTGAAGATCTGAGGGTACATGGCTACACCTTC. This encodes CSVEDLRVHGYTF.

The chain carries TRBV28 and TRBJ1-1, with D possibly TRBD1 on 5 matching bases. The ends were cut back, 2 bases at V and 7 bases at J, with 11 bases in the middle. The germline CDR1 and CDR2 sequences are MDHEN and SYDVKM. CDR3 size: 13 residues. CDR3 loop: CASSLTGDGEAFF. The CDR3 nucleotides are TGTGCCAGCAGTTTAACAGGAGATGGTGAAGCTTTCTTT.

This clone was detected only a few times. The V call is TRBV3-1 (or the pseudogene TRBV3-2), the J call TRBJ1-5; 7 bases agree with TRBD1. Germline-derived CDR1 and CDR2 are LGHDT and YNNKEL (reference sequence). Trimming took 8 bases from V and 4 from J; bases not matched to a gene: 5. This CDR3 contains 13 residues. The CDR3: CASARDRNQPQHF. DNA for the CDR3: TGTGCCAGCGCACGGGACAGAAATCAGCCCCAGCATTTT.

CDR3 region: CASSLGGQGLNTEAFF. DNA of the CDR3: TGTGCCAGCAGCTTAGGGGGACAGGGGTTGAACACTGAAGCTTTCTTT. The J gene is TRBJ1-1, the V gene TRBV11-3; 10 bases align to TRBD1. There are 16 residues in the CDR3. CDR1 is SGHNT, CDR2 YENEEA, per germline. J was trimmed by 0 bases and V by 1 base; bases with no gene match: 2. Based on the CDR3 plus reference TRBV11-3 and TRBJ1-1, the full variable domain is EAGVVQSPRYKIIEKKQPVAFWCNPISGHNTLYWYLQNLGQGPELLIRYENEEAVDDSQLPKDRFSAERLKGVDSTLKIQPAELGDSAVYLCASSLGGQGLNTEAFFGQGTRLTVV.

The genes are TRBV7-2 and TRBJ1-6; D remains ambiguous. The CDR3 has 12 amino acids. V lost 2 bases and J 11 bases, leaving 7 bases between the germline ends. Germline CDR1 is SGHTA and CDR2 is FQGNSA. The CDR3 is CASSLRSPPLHF. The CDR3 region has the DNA TGTGCCAGCAGCTTAAGGAGTCCACCCCTCCACTTT.

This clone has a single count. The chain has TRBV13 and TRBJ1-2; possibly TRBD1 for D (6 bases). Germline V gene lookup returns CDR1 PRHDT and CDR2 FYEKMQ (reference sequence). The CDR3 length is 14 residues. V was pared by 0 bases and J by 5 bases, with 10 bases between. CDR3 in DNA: TGTGCCAGCAGCTTAGGGACTGGACAGTATGGCTACACCTTC. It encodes CASSLGTGQYGYTF.

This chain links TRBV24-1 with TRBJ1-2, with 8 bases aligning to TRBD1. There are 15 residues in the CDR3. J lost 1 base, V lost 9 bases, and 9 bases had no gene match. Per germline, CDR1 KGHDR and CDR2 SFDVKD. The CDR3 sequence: CATSGTGSLNYGYTF. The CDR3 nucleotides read TGTGCCACCTCCGGGACAGGTTCCCTTAACTATGGCTACACCTTC.

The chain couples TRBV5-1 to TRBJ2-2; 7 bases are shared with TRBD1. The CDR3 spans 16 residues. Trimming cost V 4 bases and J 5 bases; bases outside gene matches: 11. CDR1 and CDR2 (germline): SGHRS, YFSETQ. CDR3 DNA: TGCGCCAGCAGCATACGACGGGGACAGCAGACCGGGGAGCTGTTTTTT. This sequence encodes CASSIRRGQQTGELFF.

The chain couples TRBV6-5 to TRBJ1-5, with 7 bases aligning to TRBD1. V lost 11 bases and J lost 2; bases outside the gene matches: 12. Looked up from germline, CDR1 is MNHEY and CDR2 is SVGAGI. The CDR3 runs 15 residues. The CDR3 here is CASRNRGLGNQPQHF. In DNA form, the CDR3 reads TGTGCCTCCCGTAACAGGGGTTTGGGCAATCAGCCCCAGCATTTT.

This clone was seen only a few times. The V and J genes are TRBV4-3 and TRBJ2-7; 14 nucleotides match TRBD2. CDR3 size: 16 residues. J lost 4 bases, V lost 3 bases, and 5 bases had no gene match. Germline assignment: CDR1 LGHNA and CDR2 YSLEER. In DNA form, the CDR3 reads TGCGCCAGCAGCCAGGGGACTAGCGGGAGTGGGTACGAGCAGTACTTC. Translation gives CASSQGTSGSGYEQYF.

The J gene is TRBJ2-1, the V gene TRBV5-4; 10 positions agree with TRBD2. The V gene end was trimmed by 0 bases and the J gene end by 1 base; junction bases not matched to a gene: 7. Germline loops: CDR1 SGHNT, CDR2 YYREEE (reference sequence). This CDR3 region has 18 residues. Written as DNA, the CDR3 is TGTGCCAGCAGCTTGGCCAGCGGGGGGGCTACGTCCTACAATGAGCAGTTCTTC. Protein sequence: CASSLASGGATSYNEQFF.

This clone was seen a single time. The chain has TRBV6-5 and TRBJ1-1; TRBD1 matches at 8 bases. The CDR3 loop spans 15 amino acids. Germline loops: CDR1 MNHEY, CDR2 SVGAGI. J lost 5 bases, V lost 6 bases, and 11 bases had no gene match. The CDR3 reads CASSQDREMRTEAFF. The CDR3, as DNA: TGTGCCAGCAGCCAGGACAGGGAAATGAGGACTGAAGCTTTCTTT.

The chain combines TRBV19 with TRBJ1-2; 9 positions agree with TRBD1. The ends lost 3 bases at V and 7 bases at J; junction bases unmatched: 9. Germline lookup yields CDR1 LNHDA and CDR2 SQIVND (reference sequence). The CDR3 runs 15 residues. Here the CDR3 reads CASSIKGTGGRGYTF. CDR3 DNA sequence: TGTGCCAGTAGTATCAAAGGTACAGGGGGCCGTGGCTACACCTTC.